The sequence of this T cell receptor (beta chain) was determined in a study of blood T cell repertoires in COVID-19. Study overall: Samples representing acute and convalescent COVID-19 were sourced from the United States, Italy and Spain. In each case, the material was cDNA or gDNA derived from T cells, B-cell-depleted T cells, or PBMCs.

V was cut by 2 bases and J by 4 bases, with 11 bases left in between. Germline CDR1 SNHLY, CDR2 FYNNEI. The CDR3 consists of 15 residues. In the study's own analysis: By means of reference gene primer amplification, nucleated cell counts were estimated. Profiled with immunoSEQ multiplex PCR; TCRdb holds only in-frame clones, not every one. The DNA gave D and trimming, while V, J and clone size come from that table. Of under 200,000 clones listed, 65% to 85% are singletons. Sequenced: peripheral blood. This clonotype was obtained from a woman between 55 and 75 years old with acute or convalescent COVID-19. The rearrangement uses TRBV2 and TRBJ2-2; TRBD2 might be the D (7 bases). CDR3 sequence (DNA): TGTGCCAGCAGTGAAAACAGGGAGGGCACCGGGGAGCTGTTTTTT. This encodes CASSENREGTGELFF.